This T cell receptor (beta chain) was recorded in a study of blood T cells in healthy people across ages. Overall study findings and caveats: With age, beta diversity per million T cells declined roughly linearly, significantly by approximately 40.

It was with a sample-barcoded 5' primer and a J-beta primer mix that a second PCR of roughly 6 to 11 cycles was run. In TCRdb, the 5' RACE reads were re-called with MiXCR into one record per CDR3 protein. The sample yields about 640,000 distinct CDR3 sequences, about 53% seen once. Trimming took off 4 bases at V and 1 base at J, with 17 bases between the two ends. Per germline, CDR1 SEHNR and CDR2 FQNEAQ (reference sequence). The CDR3 is 17 amino acids. About this clonotype itself: Its specificity is unknown.

Isolated PBMCs totaled at least 6 million in each sample. This TCR derives from a man aged 55 to 70 in good health. The sequencing sample was made of blood. This chain links TRBV7-9 with TRBJ2-4; D call uncertain. The chain's CDR3 is CASSSLLNTGAKNIQYF. Here the CDR3 DNA reads TGTGCCAGCAGCTCCCTCCTTAACACCGGCGCCAAAAACATTCAGTACTTC.